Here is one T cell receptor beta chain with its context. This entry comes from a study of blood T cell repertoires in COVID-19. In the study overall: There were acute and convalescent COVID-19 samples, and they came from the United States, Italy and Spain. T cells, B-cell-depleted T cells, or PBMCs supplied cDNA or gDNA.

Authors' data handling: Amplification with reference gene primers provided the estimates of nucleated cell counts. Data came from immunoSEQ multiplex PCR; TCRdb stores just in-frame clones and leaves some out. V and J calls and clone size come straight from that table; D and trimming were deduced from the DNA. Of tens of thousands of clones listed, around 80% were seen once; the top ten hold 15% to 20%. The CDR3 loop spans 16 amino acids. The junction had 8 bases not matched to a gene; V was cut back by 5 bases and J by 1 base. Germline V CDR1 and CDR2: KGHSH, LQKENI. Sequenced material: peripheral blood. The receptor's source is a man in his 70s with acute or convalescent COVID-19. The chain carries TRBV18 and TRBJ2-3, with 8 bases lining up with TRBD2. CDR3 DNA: TGTGCCAGCTCAACCACTGGTAGCGGGGGCACAGATACGCAGTATTTT. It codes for CASSTTGSGGTDTQYF.